This entry is about one TCR beta chain. Coverage ceases 3 residues before the CDR3 finishes, and the germline J gene fills in the end. This CDR3 region has 17 residues. Germline V CDR1 and CDR2: SGHRS, YFSETQ. V lost 4 bases to trimming and J lost 0 bases; unmatched junction nucleotides: 10. Data came from immunoSEQ multiplex PCR; TCRdb stores just in-frame clones and leaves some out. The sample holds more than 40,000 clones. This entry comes from a study of T cells in women clearing cervical HPV infection. As for the study in general: Controls gave blood once infection was undetectable; cases at lesion identification.

The sample comprised blood buffy coat. This sequence originates from a woman between 18 and 70 years old with a cervical HPV16 infection that either progressed to CIN3+ or cleared (not recorded which). The chain has TRBV5-1 and TRBJ2-1, with 7 bases aligning to TRBD2. CDR3 DNA (partial): TGCGCCAGCAGCCCGATCCTAGCGGTTGTCTCCTACAATGAG. Protein sequence: CASSPILAVVSYNE. The whole CDR3 protein is CASSPILAVVSYNEQFF.